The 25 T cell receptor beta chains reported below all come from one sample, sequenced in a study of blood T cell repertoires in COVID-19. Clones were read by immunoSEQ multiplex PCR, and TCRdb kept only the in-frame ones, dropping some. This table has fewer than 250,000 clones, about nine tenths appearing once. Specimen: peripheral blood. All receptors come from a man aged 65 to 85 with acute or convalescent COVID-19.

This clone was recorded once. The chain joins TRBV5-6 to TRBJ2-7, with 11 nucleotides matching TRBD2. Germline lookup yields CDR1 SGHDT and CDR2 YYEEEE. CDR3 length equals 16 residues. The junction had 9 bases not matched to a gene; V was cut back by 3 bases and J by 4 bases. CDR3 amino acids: CASSWGTSGSVYEQYF. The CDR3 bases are TGTGCCAGCAGCTGGGGCACTAGCGGGAGCGTATACGAGCAGTACTTC.

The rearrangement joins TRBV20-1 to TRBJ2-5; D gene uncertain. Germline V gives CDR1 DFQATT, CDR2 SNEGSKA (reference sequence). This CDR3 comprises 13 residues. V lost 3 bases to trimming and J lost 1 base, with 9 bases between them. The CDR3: CSASAQPQETQYF. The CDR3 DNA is TGCAGTGCTAGTGCACAGCCCCAAGAGACCCAGTACTTC.

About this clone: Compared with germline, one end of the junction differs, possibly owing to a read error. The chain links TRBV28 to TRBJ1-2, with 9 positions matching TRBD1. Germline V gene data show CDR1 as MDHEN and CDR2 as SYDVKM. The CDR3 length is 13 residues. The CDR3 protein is CASRRGQGSRWAF. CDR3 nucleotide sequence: TGTGCCAGCAGGCGTGGACAGGGGTCGAGGTGGGCCTTC.

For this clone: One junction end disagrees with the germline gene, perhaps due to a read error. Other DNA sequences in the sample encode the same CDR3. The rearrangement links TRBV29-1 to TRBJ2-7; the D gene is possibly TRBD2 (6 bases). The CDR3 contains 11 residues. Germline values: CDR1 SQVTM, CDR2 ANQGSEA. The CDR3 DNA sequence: TGCAGCGGTGGGGAGGAATACGAACAGTACTTC. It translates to CSGGEEYEQYF.

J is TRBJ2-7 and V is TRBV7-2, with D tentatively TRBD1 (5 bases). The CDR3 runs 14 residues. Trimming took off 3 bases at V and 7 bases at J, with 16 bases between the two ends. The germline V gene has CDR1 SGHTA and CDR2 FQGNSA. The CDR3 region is CASSFAQGSGEQYF. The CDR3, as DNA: TGTGCCAGCAGCTTTGCTCAGGGTTCGGGTGAGCAGTACTTC.

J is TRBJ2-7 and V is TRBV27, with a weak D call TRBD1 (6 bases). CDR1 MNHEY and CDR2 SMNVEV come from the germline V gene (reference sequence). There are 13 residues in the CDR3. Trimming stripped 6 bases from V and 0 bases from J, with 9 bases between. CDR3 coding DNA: TGTGCCAGCAGGAGGACAGACTCCTACGAGCAGTACTTC. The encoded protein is CASRRTDSYEQYF.

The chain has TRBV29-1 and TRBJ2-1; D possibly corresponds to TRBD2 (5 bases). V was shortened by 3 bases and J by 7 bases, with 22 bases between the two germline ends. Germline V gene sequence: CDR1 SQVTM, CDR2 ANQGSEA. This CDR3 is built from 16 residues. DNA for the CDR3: TGCAGCGTTGAGGCCCTTAATTGGTCTCGCGGGAATGAGCAGTTCTTC. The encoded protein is CSVEALNWSRGNEQFF.

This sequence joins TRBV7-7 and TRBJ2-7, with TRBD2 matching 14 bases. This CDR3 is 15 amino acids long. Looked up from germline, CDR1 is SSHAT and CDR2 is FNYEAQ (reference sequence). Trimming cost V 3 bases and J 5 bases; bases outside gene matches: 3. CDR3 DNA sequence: TGTGCCAGCAGCTTGGGACTAGCGGGAGCAAACGAGCAGTACTTC. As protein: CASSLGLAGANEQYF.

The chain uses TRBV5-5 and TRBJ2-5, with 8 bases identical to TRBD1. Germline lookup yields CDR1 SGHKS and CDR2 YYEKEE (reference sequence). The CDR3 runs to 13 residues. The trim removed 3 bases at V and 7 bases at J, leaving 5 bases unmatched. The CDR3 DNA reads TGTGCCAGCAGCTCATCGGACAGGGTGACCCAGTACTTC. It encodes CASSSSDRVTQYF.

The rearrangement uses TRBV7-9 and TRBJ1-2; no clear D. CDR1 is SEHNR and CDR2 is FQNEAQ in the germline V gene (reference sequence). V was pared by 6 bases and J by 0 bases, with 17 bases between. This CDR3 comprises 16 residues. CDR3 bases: TGTGCCAGCAGTCAGAAATGGCGGGTAGCTAACTATGGCTACACCTTC. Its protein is CASSQKWRVANYGYTF.

CDR3: CAISDSGTSGTGEQFF. The CDR3 DNA sequence: TGTGCCATCAGTGACTCCGGGACTAGCGGTACAGGTGAGCAGTTCTTC. The V call is TRBV10-3, the J call TRBJ2-1; 11 nucleotides line up with TRBD2. V was pared by 3 bases and J by 9 bases, with 10 bases of the junction left unmatched. The CDR3 consists of 16 residues. In germline, CDR1 is ENHRY, CDR2 SYGVKD.

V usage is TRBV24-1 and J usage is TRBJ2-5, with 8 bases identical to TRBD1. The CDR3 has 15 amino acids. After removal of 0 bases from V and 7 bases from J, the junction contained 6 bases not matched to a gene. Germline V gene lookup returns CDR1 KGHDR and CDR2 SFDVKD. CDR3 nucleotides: TGTGCCACCAGTGATTTGGACAGGGGAGTAGGGACCCAGTACTTC. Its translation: CATSDLDRGVGTQYF.

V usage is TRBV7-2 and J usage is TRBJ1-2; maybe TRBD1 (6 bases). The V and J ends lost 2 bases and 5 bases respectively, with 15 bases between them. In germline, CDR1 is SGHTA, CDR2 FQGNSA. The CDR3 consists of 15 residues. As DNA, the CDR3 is TGTGCCAGCAGCTTAAACGGCGGACAGAGTTATGGCTACACCTTC. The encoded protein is CASSLNGGQSYGYTF.

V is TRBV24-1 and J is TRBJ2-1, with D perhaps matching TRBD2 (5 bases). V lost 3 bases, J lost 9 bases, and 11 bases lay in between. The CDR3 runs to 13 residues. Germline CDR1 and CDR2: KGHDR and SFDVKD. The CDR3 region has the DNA TGTGCCACCAGTGATCGAGGGTCAGGTGAGCAGTTCTTC. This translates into CATSDRGSGEQFF.

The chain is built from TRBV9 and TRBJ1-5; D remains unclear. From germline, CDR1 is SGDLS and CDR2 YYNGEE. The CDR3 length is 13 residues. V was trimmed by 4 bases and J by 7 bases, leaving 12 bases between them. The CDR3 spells CASSSGLYQPQHF. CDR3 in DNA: TGTGCCAGCAGCTCAGGACTGTACCAGCCCCAGCATTTT.

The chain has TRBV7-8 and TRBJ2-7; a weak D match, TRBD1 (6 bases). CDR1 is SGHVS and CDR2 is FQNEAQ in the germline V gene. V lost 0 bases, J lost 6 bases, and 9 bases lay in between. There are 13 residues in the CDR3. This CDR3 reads CASSLAQGREQYF. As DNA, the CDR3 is TGTGCCAGCAGCTTAGCTCAGGGGCGCGAGCAGTACTTC.

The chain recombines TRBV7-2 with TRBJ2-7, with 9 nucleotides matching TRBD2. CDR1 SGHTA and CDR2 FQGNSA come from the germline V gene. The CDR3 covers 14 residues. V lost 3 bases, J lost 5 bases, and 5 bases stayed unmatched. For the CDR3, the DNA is TGTGCCAGCAGCTTTAGCGGGAGTAACGACGAGCAGTACTTC. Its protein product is CASSFSGSNDEQYF.

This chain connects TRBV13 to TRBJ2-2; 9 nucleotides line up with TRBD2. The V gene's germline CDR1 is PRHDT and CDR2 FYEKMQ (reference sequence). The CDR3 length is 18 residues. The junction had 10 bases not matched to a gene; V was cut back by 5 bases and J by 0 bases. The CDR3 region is CASSRGLAGTANTGELFF. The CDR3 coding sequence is TGTGCCAGCAGCCGCGGGCTAGCGGGAACGGCGAACACCGGGGAGCTGTTTTTT. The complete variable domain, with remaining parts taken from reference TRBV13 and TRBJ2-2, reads AAGVIQSPRHLIKEKRETATLKCYPIPRHDTVYWYQQGPGQDPQFLISFYEKMQSDKGSIPDRFSAQQFSDYHSELNMSSLELGDSALYFCASSRGLAGTANTGELFFGEGSRLTVL.

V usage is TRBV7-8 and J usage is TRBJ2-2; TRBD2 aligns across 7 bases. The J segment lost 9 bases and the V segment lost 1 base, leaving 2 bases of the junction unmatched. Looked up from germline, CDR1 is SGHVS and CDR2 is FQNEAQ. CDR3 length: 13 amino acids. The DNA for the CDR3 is TGTGCCAGCAGCTTAGGACTAGCCAGGGAGCTGTTTTTT. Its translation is CASSLGLARELFF.

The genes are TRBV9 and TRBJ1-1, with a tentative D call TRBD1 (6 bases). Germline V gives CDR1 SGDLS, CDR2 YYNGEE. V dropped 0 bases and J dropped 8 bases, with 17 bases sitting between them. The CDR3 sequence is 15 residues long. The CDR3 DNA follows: TGTGCCAGCAGCGTAGAGGCGACCAGGGGTCGGGAAGCTTTCTTT. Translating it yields CASSVEATRGREAFF.

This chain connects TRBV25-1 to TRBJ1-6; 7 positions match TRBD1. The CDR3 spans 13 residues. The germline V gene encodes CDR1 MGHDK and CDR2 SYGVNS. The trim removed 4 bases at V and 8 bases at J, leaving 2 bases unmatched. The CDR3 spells CASSGQGDSPLHF. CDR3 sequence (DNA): TGTGCCAGCAGTGGACAGGGTGATTCACCCCTCCACTTT.

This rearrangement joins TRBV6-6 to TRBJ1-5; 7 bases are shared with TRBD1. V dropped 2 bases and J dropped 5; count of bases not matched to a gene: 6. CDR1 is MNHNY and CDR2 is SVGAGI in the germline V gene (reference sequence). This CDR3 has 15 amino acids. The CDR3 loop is CASSYRGPRHQPQHF. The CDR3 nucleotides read TGTGCCAGCAGTTACAGGGGGCCGAGACATCAGCCCCAGCATTTT.

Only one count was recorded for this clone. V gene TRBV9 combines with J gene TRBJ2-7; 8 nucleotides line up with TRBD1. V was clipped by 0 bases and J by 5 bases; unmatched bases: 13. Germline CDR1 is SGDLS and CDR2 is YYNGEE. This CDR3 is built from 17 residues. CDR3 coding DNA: TGTGCCAGCAGCGTAGGCGGAGGACAGGGAGCTCTGAACGAGCAGTACTTC. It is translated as CASSVGGGQGALNEQYF.

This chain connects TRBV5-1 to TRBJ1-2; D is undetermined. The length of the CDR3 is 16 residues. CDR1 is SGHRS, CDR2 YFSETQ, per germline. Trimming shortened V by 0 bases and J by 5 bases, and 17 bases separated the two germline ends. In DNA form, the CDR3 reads TGCGCCAGCAGCTTGGACCAGGCAAAACTTGGATATGGCTACACCTTC. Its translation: CASSLDQAKLGYGYTF.

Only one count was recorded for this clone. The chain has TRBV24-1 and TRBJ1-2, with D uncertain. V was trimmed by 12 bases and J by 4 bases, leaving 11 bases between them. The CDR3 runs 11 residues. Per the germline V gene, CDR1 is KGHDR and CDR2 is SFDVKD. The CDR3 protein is CASQRGYGYTF. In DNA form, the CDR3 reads TGTGCCTCGCAACGGGGCTATGGCTACACCTTC.